This TCR beta chain was found in a study of OX40 agonist ivuxolimab in advanced cancers. As for the study in general: Prior anti-PD-1, anti-PD-L1 or anti-CTLA-4 therapy did not bar entry, and more than 35% had some.

Trimming took off 4 bases at V and 4 bases at J, with 23 bases between the two ends. The V gene's germline CDR1 is SGDLS and CDR2 YYNGEE. CDR3 length: 17 residues. The protocol was immunoSEQ multiplex PCR, while the TCRdb copy is restricted to in-frame clones and leaves out a portion. The sample records more than 65,000 clones, 90% to 95% being singletons. The sample here was CD4+ or CD8+ T cells sorted from blood, taken in a trial of the OX40 agonist ivuxolimab. The chain couples TRBV9 to TRBJ1-2; no clear D. The source of this sequence is an adult with an advanced solid tumor such as melanoma, head and neck, liver or kidney cancer. The CDR3 DNA sequence: TGTGCCAGCAGCCCCCGTCCAGGTGACGTATTCTTCTATGGCTACACCTTC. Its protein is CASSPRPGDVFFYGYTF. The full variable domain, completed using reference TRBV9 and TRBJ1-2, is DSGVTQTPKHLITATGQRVTLRCSPRSGDLSVYWYQQSLDQGLQFLIQYYNGEERAKGNILERFSAQQFPDLHSELNLSSLELGDSALYFCASSPRPGDVFFYGYTFGSGTRLTVV.